The T cell receptor (beta chain) described here comes from a study of cytomegalovirus exposure and HLA in healthy donors. Study-wide findings and caveats: Later on, an analysis tied around 17,000 TCR beta sequences to HLA alleles at 0.05 false discovery rate. Segments of the TCR beta V type were, in most cases, productive about 87% or about 30% of the time in an earlier analysis. It has been reported that TCR beta sequences accurately predicted the HLA-A and HLA-B alleles of most subjects. In a later analysis, TCR association rates varied by HLA locus: DRB1 most, HLA-C fewest.

In the PCR, 60 Vbeta and 13 Jbeta primers were used. This table comes from immunoSEQ multiplex PCR, and its TCRdb copy is limited to in-frame clones, with some not included. Seen here are 150,000 to 250,000 clones, around three quarters observed once, and the top ten hold about 4.6%. This clone was seen just once. The antigen remains undetermined. CDR1 is SGHNT and CDR2 is YENEEA in the germline V gene. The CDR3 has 15 residues. Material: PBMCs. The sequence was collected from a woman aged 25 to 39 in good health and CMV-seropositive. V gene TRBV11-3 combines with J gene TRBJ2-5; 8 nucleotides match TRBD1. The end of the DNA is better explained by TRBJ2-7, so the J call may be wrong. The CDR3: CASSPHRGIAYEQYF. DNA for the CDR3: TGTGCCAGCAGCCCCCACAGGGGGATCGCCTACGAGCAGTACTTC.